This entry lists 15 T cell receptor beta chains sequenced from one sample in a study of response to subunit inactivated influenza vaccine. TCRdb re-called the RT-PCR reads through MiXCR, storing one row per CDR3 protein. The sample yields hundreds of thousands of distinct CDR3 sequences, around 25% seen once. Specimen: CD4+ T cells sorted from PBMCs, collected less than 6 days after vaccination. Receptors were obtained from a middle-aged man who received an inactivated influenza vaccine.

The rearrangement uses TRBV19 and TRBJ2-1; D is ambiguous. The ends were cut back, 3 bases at V and 5 bases at J, with 14 bases in the middle. CDR1 LNHDA and CDR2 SQIVND come from the germline V gene (reference sequence). CDR3 size: 15 residues. The CDR3 spells CASSIPGVLDNEQFF. CDR3 nucleotide sequence: TGTGCCAGTAGTATCCCTGGGGTTTTGGACAATGAGCAGTTCTTC. Filled out from reference TRBV19 and TRBJ2-1, the complete variable domain reads DGGITQSPKYLFRKEGQNVTLSCEQNLNHDAMYWYRQDPGQGLRLIYYSQIVNDFQKGDIAEGYSVSREKKESFPLTVTSAQKNPTAFYLCASSIPGVLDNEQFFGPGTRLTVL.

V is TRBV12-3 or TRBV12-4 and J is TRBJ2-5; D gene uncertain. V lost 3 bases, J lost 5 bases, and 10 bases lay in between. The CDR3 runs to 13 residues. CDR3 loop: CASSFRQDETQYF. CDR3 DNA sequence: TGTGCCAGCAGTTTTCGGCAGGACGAGACCCAGTACTTC.

This clonotype showed up just a few times. The chain uses TRBV2 and TRBJ1-5; TRBD1 might be the D (5 bases). The V end lost 8 bases, the J end lost 3 bases, and 14 bases lay between the germline ends. This CDR3 spans 14 amino acids. CDR1 and CDR2 from the germline V gene are SNHLY and FYNNEI. CDR3 coding DNA: TGTGCCAGCTCCTCTGGGGACTACAATCAGCCCCAGCATTTT. Protein sequence: CASSSGDYNQPQHF.

This sequence joins TRBV19 and TRBJ1-1; TRBD1 matches 9 bases. The CDR3 extends over 17 amino acids. Germline V gene data show CDR1 as LNHDA and CDR2 as SQIVND (reference sequence). The V gene end was trimmed by 5 bases and the J gene end by 3 bases; junction bases not matched to a gene: 13. CDR3: CASSLIPGQGTYTEAFF. CDR3 in DNA: TGTGCCAGTAGTCTCATTCCGGGACAGGGCACATACACTGAAGCTTTCTTT. The full variable domain, its missing parts supplied by reference TRBV19 and TRBJ1-1, is DGGITQSPKYLFRKEGQNVTLSCEQNLNHDAMYWYRQDPGQGLRLIYYSQIVNDFQKGDIAEGYSVSREKKESFPLTVTSAQKNPTAFYLCASSLIPGQGTYTEAFFGQGTRLTVV.

The gene calls are TRBV4-3 and TRBJ2-3, with TRBD1 identical over 9 bases. CDR1 is LGHNA and CDR2 is YSLEER in the germline V gene. The junction had 9 bases not matched to a gene; V was cut back by 4 bases and J by 4 bases. CDR3 length equals 16 residues. In nucleotides, the CDR3 is TGCGCCAGCAGCCGAAATCCGGGACAGGGCGCAGATACGCAGTATTTT. It yields the protein CASSRNPGQGADTQYF.

The rearrangement joins TRBV7-9 to TRBJ2-2; a possible D gene is TRBD2 (6 bases). Germline V CDR1 and CDR2: SEHNR, FQNEAQ (reference sequence). V was cut by 8 bases and J by 8 bases, with 6 bases left in between. This CDR3 region has 10 residues. The CDR3 sequence: CASAGGELFF. Here the CDR3 DNA reads TGTGCCAGCGCGGGGGGGGAGCTGTTTTTT.

The chain has TRBV2 and TRBJ2-2, with TRBD1 matching 8 bases. There are 14 residues in the CDR3. J lost 4 bases, V lost 8 bases, and 6 bases had no gene match. From germline, CDR1 is SNHLY and CDR2 FYNNEI. The DNA of the CDR3 is TGTGCCAGCCGGACAGGGACGCGCACCGGGGAGCTGTTTTTT. Translation: CASRTGTRTGELFF.

This CDR3 reads CASSYSRDVNQETQYF. CDR3 nucleotides: TGTGCCAGCAGCTACTCCAGGGACGTCAATCAGGAGACCCAGTACTTC. The chain joins TRBV7-9 to TRBJ2-5; D is perhaps TRBD1 or TRBD2 (5 bases each). Trimming stripped 4 bases from V and 5 bases from J, with 20 bases between. The CDR3 spans 16 residues. Germline CDR1 reads SEHNR; CDR2 reads FQNEAQ (reference sequence). The full variable domain, completed using reference TRBV7-9 and TRBJ2-5, is DTGVSQNPRHKITKRGQNVTFRCDPISEHNRLYWYRQTLGQGPEFLTYFQNEAQLEKSRLLSDRFSAERPKGSFSTLEIQRTEQGDSAMYLCASSYSRDVNQETQYFGPGTRLLVL.

This clonotype has a handful of counts. This sequence joins TRBV28 and TRBJ1-5, with D unresolved. This CDR3 comprises 15 residues. CDR1 and CDR2 (germline): MDHEN, SYDVKM. The V and J ends lost 2 bases and 5 bases respectively, with 13 bases between them. CDR3 sequence: CASSLPSQVYQPQHF. The CDR3 DNA sequence: TGTGCCAGCAGTTTACCGAGCCAGGTTTATCAGCCCCAGCATTTT.

This clonotype was seen more than once but under ten times. The chain employs TRBV29-1 and TRBJ2-5, with 7 nucleotides matching TRBD1. Trimming cost V 6 bases and J 5 bases; bases outside gene matches: 12. The CDR3 contains 14 residues. CDR1 SQVTM and CDR2 ANQGSEA come from the germline V gene. The CDR3 protein is CSVDRTGGWETQYF. The CDR3 DNA sequence: TGCAGCGTGGATCGGACAGGAGGTTGGGAGACCCAGTACTTC.

The V gene is TRBV20-1, the J gene TRBJ1-4; 7 positions match TRBD1. From germline, CDR1 is DFQATT and CDR2 SNEGSKA (reference sequence). J lost 3 bases, V lost 7 bases, and 5 bases had no gene match. The CDR3 consists of 13 residues. Here the CDR3 reads CSVGGMANEKLFF. CDR3 coding DNA: TGCAGTGTAGGGGGCATGGCTAATGAAAAACTGTTTTTT.

The rearrangement uses TRBV30 and TRBJ1-2, with no clear D. The germline V gene encodes CDR1 GTSNPN and CDR2 SVGIG (reference sequence). The CDR3 totals 15 residues. V lost 2 bases, J lost 2 bases, and 15 bases lay in between. The CDR3 region has the DNA TGTGCCTGGAGTCCTCCCCTCAGGCAGAACTATGGCTACACCTTC. Its translation is CAWSPPLRQNYGYTF.

The gene calls are TRBV24-1 and TRBJ2-3; D is unclear. V lost 0 bases and J lost 2, with 5 bases in between. The germline V gene has CDR1 KGHDR and CDR2 SFDVKD. CDR3 length equals 14 residues. The CDR3 loop is CATSDLRTTDTQYF. The CDR3 DNA reads as TGTGCCACCAGTGATTTGCGAACCACAGATACGCAGTATTTT.

To note about this clonotype: One base away lies a much larger clone, so this may be a sequencing read error. The rearrangement links TRBV5-1 to TRBJ2-3; D unclear. Trimming cost V 5 bases and J 2 bases, with 21 bases left between them. Germline values: CDR1 SGHRS, CDR2 YFSETQ. The CDR3 loop spans 17 amino acids. The DNA of the CDR3 is TGCGCCAGCAGGCTGACTGGCGGCTCGTTTTCCACAGATACGCAGTATTTT. This gives the protein CASRLTGGSFSTDTQYF.

This clonotype was detected only a few times. This chain connects TRBV19 to TRBJ2-5; no definite D call. Germline loops: CDR1 LNHDA, CDR2 SQIVND (reference sequence). Trimming took off 4 bases at V and 2 bases at J, with 14 bases between the two ends. This CDR3 has 15 residues. Here the CDR3 DNA reads TGTGCCAGTAGTAAGTTCCCGACCACACAAGAGACCCAGTACTTC. It is translated as CASSKFPTTQETQYF.